This TCR beta chain was observed in a study of early T cells in non-severe SARS-CoV-2 infection. The CDR3 contains 14 residues. The germline CDR1 and CDR2 sequences are DFQATT and SNEGSKA (reference sequence). J lost 2 bases, V lost 6 bases, and 8 bases had no gene match. Individual cDNA molecules received unique molecular identifiers. TCRdb used MiXCR to reprocess the 5' RACE reads, holding one entry per CDR3 protein. The profile shows tens of thousands of distinct CDR3 sequences, about 9% of them singletons. The clonotype originates from an adult who was a healthcare worker with PCR-confirmed SARS-CoV-2 infection or an uninfected control (not recorded which). The sequenced sample was whole blood. The chain recombines TRBV20-1 with TRBJ2-3; 7 bases are a match to TRBD2. For the CDR3, the DNA is TGCAGTGCCAGCGGGACTGACATCACAGATACGCAGTATTTT. Translation: CSASGTDITDTQYF.